This T cell receptor (beta chain) was observed in a study of shared clonotypes between healthy human individuals. Points from the study as a whole: It was observed that approximately 5% of naive CD4 clonotypes were shared across a handful of donors. Clonotypes shared by all four sorted-subset donors had higher generation probabilities than non-shared clonotypes.

In germline, CDR1 is MNHEY, CDR2 SMNVEV (reference sequence). This CDR3 has 14 residues. V lost 0 bases and J lost 7, with 12 bases in between. About this clone itself: Antigen unknown.

The data were produced by immunoSEQ multiplex PCR, yet TCRdb's version contains in-frame clones alone and is incomplete. The profile covers about 1 million clones, with 65% to 80% appearing a single time and around 1.5% taken by the ten largest. The receptor's source is a man younger than 35 in good health. The material sequenced was memory CD4+ T cells sorted from blood. Subset defined: CD45RA-negative fraction. The chain combines TRBV27 with TRBJ2-5; D remains unclear. CDR3 region: CASSLSRPGATQYF. The CDR3 DNA is TGTGCCAGCAGTTTATCCAGGCCCGGAGCGACCCAGTACTTC.